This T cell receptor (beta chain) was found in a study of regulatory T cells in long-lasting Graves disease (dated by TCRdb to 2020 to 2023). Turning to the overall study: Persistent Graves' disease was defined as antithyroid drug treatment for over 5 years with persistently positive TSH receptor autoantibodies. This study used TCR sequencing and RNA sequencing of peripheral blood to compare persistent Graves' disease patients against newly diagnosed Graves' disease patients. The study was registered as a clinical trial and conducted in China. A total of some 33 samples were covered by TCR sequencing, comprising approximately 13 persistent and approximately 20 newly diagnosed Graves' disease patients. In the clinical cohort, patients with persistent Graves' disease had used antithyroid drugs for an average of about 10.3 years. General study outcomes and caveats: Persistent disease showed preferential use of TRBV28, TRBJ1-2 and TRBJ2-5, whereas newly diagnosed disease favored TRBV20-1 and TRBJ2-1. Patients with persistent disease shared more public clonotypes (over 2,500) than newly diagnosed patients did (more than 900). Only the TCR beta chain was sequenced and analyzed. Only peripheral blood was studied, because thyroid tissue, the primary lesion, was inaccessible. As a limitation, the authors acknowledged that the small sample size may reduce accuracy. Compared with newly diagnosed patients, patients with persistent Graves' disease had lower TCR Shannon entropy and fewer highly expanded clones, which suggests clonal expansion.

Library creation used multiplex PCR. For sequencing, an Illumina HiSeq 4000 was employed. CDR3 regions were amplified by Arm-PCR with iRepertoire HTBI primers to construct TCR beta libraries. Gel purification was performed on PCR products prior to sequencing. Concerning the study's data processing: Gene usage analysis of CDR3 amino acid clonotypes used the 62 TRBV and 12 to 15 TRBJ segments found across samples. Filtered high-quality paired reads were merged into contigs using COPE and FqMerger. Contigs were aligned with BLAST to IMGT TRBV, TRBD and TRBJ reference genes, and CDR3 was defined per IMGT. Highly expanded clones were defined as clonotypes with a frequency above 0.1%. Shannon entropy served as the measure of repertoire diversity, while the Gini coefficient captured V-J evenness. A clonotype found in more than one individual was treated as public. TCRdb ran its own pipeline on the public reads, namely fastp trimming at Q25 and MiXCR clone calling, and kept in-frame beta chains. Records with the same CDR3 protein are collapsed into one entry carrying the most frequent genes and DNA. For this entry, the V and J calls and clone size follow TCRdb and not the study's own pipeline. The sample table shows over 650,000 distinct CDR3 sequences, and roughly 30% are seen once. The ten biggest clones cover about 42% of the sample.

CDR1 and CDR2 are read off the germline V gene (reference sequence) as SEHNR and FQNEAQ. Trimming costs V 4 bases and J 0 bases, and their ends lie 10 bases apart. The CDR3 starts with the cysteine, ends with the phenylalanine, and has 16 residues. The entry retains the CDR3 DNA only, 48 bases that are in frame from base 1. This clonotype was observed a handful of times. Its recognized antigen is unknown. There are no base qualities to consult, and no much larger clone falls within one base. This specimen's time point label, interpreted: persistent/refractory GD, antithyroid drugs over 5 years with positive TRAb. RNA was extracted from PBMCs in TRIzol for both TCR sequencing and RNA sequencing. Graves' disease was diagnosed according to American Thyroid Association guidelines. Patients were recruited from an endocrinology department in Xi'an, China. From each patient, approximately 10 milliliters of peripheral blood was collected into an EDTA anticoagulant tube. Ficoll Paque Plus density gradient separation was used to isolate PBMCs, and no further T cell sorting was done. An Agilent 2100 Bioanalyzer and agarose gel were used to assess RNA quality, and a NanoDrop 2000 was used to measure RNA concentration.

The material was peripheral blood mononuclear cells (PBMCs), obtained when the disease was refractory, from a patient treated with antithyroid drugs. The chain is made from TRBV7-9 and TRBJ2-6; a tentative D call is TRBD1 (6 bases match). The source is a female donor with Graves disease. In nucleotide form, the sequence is TGTGCCAGCAGCTCAGGGGACGACTCTGGGGCCAACGTCCTGACTTTC. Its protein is CASSSGDDSGANVLTF.